This T cell receptor (beta chain) was profiled in a study of beta chain features in type 1 diabetes (dated by TCRdb to the late 2010s). A note on the overall study: No differences in mean age, gender distribution, total cell number or subset yield were found between patients and healthy donors. Naive and central memory subsets were obtained from all 30 or so donors, but regulatory and stem cell-like memory subsets were isolated from only 8 patients and about 8 healthy donors. Across all samples, approximately 100 million sorted cells were examined, and cell number per subset correlated strongly with RNA yield. The study compared TCRB repertoires of sorted circulating CD4+ T cell subsets between recently diagnosed type 1 diabetes patients and matched healthy donors. Study-level results and caveats: Patients with type 1 diabetes made fewer insertions and deleted more nucleotides at VDJ recombination sites, implying thymic rearrangement abnormalities. In all four CD4+ subsets, TCRB CDR3 length was moderately but significantly shorter in type 1 diabetes patients. Naive, central memory and regulatory TCRB repertoires appeared to be more alike among patients than among healthy donors. Shorter templates might be favored by PCR, yet because patient and control samples were amplified and corrected together, any such skew would affect both groups equally. Sequencing cDNA rather than genomic DNA could over-represent highly expressing activated cells, although activation and CD3 levels did not differ between groups. HLA sub-analyses involved small numbers of individuals, so any influence of HLA type on TCRB rearrangement remained unresolved.

A single peripheral blood draw of 90 to 150 mL on average was collected from each donor into heparinised tubes. A BD FACSAria II and a panel including CD45RO, CCR7, CD25, CD127, CD95 and CD27 were used to sort naive, central memory, regulatory and stem cell-like memory CD4+ T cells. Purity was above 98% for every sorted population. PBMCs were isolated right away by Lymphoprep density gradient centrifugation and were stained directly, without culture. So that batch effects would be minimized, each experiment stained and sorted samples in pairs, pairing one healthy donor with one patient. Comments on this clone: This receptor's antigen is unknown. Within one base of it there is no much larger clone, and no base qualities were kept.

The CDR3 spans 16 residues, from the cysteine through the phenylalanine. Solely the CDR3 DNA is kept, with 48 bases framed from the first base. V trim: 4 bases; J trim: 6 bases; unmatched bases: 8. The germline V gene gives CDR1 as SGDLS and CDR2 as YYNGEE. All of the isolated RNA was reverse transcribed with the High Capacity cDNA Reverse Transcription Kit, so expressed TCRB transcripts were sequenced. Naive, central memory and regulatory T cell samples underwent deep immunoSEQ sequencing, averaging approximately 3.5 million total reads per sample. After sorted cells were lysed in RLT buffer, RNA was extracted with DNase-treated RNeasy Micro or Mini kits, with the choice depending on cell number. To prevent cross-contamination, each cell subset was processed individually, whereas patient and healthy donor samples were processed jointly. The immunoSEQ multiplex PCR was used to amplify TCRB sequences from cDNA, generating 87-bp fragments that spanned the CDR3 region. Sequencing of the amplicons was done on the Illumina HiSeq platform. The paper's data handling went like this. Synthetic template baselines were used to correct PCR bias computationally, reads within Hamming distance 2 were collapsed, and singletons that could not be merged were discarded. Reads were aligned against IMGT so that V, D and J genes, CDR3 length and insertions or deletions at six rearrangement sites could be assigned. Within each subset, clonotype counts were normalized to sorted cell number, after which true diversity and Gini coefficients were computed with the tcR R package. Repertoire sharing was quantified using the overlap coefficient calculated on TCRB nucleotide sequences. Out-of-frame TCRB sequences from naive cells were analyzed to stand in for the pre-selection repertoire. TCRdb stores this immuneACCESS table with in-frame sequences only. Part of the clones is absent; in the studies checked, under half of the shortfall reflects unresolved V genes, and no reason is known for the rest. V, J and clone size are those of that table, while D and trimming were read from the DNA. For this sample there are 150,000 to 200,000 clones; roughly 60% appear just once. Around 0.08% of the sample is taken by the ten largest.

The sequenced material came from naive CD4+ T cells from blood. Sample cell subset or site, as interpreted from the label and publication: true naive CD4+ T cells. This receptor chain uses TRBV9 and TRBJ2-3; 13 middle bases align to TRBD2. This receptor was identified in a man aged 30 to 39 with type 1 diabetes. The CDR3 reads CASSTGTSGVGDTQYF. The bases read TGTGCCAGCAGCACTGGGACTAGCGGGGTCGGGGATACGCAGTATTTT.